A selection of T cell receptor beta chains follows, all from one sample in a study of shared clonotypes between healthy human individuals. Sequencing was performed with immunoSEQ multiplex PCR; in TCRdb, only in-frame clones are kept and a portion is missing. The profile shows 2 million to 3 million clones, approximately 93% of them singletons. Sequencing used naive CD4+ T cells from PBMCs. The source is a young man in good health. Some clones in this sample may be carry-over from other donors' samples. The CDR3 runs from the conserved cysteine through the conserved F or W. The order of the fields is J gene, V gene, CDR3 protein.

j_gene: TRBJ2-7; v_gene: TRBV5-6; CDR3aa: CASSLSGTSPYEQYF
j_gene: TRBJ2-1; v_gene: TRBV4-1; CDR3aa: CASSPGTGRSYNEQFF
j_gene: TRBJ1-1; v_gene: TRBV5-1; CDR3aa: CASRNQASVGNTEAFF
j_gene: TRBJ2-5; v_gene: TRBV5-4; CDR3aa: CASSLSTAGGETQYF
j_gene: TRBJ2-2; v_gene: TRBV27; CDR3aa: CASSQGGTGELFF
j_gene: TRBJ2-1; v_gene: TRBV6-5; CDR3aa: CASSYQGASYNEQFF
j_gene: TRBJ2-7; v_gene: TRBV28; CDR3aa: CASSLPGGSYEQYF
j_gene: TRBJ1-4; v_gene: TRBV10-3; CDR3aa: CAISVAPEEKLFF
j_gene: TRBJ2-3; v_gene: TRBV19; CDR3aa: CASSTGLAGVDTQYF
j_gene: TRBJ2-7; v_gene: TRBV5-1; CDR3aa: CASSRWDRGNEQYF
j_gene: TRBJ1-1; v_gene: TRBV28; CDR3aa: CASSLQGAWMNTEAFF
j_gene: TRBJ2-7; v_gene: TRBV9; CDR3aa: CASSLASNSYEQYF
j_gene: TRBJ1-4; v_gene: TRBV6-1; CDR3aa: CASSLLGGLNEKLFF
j_gene: TRBJ2-6; v_gene: TRBV6-4; CDR3aa: CASSDAPWAAYSSGANVLTF
j_gene: TRBJ2-7; v_gene: TRBV5-4; CDR3aa: CASSRSPGQGYEQYF
j_gene: TRBJ1-6; v_gene: TRBV30; CDR3aa: CAWSGNRVRNSPLHF
j_gene: TRBJ1-2; v_gene: TRBV18; CDR3aa: CASSPTGTATGYTF
j_gene: TRBJ1-4; v_gene: TRBV27; CDR3aa: CASSPTGFGEKLFF
j_gene: TRBJ2-4; v_gene: TRBV28; CDR3aa: CASRVSGAKNIQYF
j_gene: TRBJ1-4; v_gene: TRBV19; CDR3aa: CASIDRATNEKLFF
j_gene: TRBJ2-1; v_gene: TRBV7-3; CDR3aa: CASSPRLADNEQFF
j_gene: TRBJ1-4; v_gene: TRBV2; CDR3aa: CASEDSSYEKLFF
j_gene: TRBJ2-5; v_gene: TRBV7-2; CDR3aa: CASSRAGLAIMGQETQYF
j_gene: TRBJ1-1; v_gene: TRBV5-4; CDR3aa: CASSLDSGLGAFF
j_gene: TRBJ2-7; v_gene: TRBV11-2; CDR3aa: CASSPGLAGSLEQYF
j_gene: TRBJ2-3; v_gene: TRBV28; CDR3aa: CASSFPARGSADTQYF
j_gene: TRBJ2-3; v_gene: TRBV6-1; CDR3aa: CASSERTGSDTDTQYF
j_gene: TRBJ2-5; v_gene: TRBV29-1; CDR3aa: CSVERRGLQGETQYF
j_gene: TRBJ2-2; v_gene: TRBV10-2; CDR3aa: CASRELAGGVGELFF
j_gene: TRBJ2-7; v_gene: TRBV5-1; CDR3aa: CASSLGQGGYEQYF
j_gene: TRBJ1-1; v_gene: TRBV7-2; CDR3aa: CASRQDWGSTEAFF
j_gene: TRBJ2-1; v_gene: TRBV7-3; CDR3aa: CASSPRTGPRGYNEQFF
j_gene: TRBJ1-4; v_gene: TRBV7-2; CDR3aa: CASSSPALFEKLFF
j_gene: TRBJ2-3; v_gene: TRBV7-3; CDR3aa: CASSLGLTSGSTDTQYF
j_gene: TRBJ2-1; v_gene: TRBV10-1; CDR3aa: CASSDRLSAFNEQFF
j_gene: TRBJ1-1; v_gene: TRBV5-4; CDR3aa: CASRWGESNTEAFF
j_gene: TRBJ2-7; v_gene: TRBV5-1; CDR3aa: CASSLGWARLHEQYF
j_gene: TRBJ2-5; v_gene: TRBV5-1; CDR3aa: CASSLVLAGVGETQYF
j_gene: TRBJ2-4; v_gene: TRBV28; CDR3aa: CASTGTGLAKNIQYF
j_gene: TRBJ2-7; v_gene: TRBV11-2; CDR3aa: CASSLRLGVGGPTYEQYF
j_gene: TRBJ2-1; v_gene: TRBV28; CDR3aa: CASSVWAASSYNEQFF
j_gene: TRBJ2-1; v_gene: TRBV2; CDR3aa: CASRARYLAGGTGGEQFF
j_gene: TRBJ2-7; v_gene: TRBV6-6; CDR3aa: CASSYSVGFLPYEQYF
j_gene: TRBJ1-1; v_gene: TRBV18; CDR3aa: CASSPVPPAWDTEAFF
j_gene: TRBJ2-5; v_gene: TRBV11-3; CDR3aa: CASSLGLQETQYF
j_gene: TRBJ2-7; v_gene: TRBV28; CDR3aa: CASSSPGQTPYEQYF
j_gene: TRBJ2-7; v_gene: TRBV7-2; CDR3aa: CASSWGTSGPYEQYF
j_gene: TRBJ2-7; v_gene: TRBV5-6; CDR3aa: CASSSTGARTWDEQYF